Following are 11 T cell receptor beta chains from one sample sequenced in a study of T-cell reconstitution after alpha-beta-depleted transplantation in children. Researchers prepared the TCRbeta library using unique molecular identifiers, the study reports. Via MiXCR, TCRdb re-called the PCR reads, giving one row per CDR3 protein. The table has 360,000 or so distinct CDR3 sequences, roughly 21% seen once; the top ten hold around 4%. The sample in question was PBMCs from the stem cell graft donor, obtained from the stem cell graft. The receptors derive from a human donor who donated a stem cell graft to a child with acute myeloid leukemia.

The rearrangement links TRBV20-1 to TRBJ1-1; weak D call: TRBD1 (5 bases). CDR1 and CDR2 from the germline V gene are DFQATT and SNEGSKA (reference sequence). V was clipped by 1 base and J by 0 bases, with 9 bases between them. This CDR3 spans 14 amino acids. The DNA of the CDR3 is TGCAGTGCTAGAGCGCGGGGCCTGAACACTGAAGCTTTCTTT. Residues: CSARARGLNTEAFF.

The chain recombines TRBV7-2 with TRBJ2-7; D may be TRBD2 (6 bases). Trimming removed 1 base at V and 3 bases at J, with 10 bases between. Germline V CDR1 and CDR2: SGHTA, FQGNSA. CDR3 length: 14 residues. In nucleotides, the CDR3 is TGTGCCAGCAGCTTAGAGGCGGGAATCTACGAGCAGTACTTC. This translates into CASSLEAGIYEQYF.

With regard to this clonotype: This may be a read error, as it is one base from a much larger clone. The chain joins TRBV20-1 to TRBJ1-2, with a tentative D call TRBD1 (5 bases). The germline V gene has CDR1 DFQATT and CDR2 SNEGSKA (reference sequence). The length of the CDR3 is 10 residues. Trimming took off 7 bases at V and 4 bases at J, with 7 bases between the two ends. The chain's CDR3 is CSVDSYGYTF. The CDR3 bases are TGCAGTGTTGACAGCTATGGCTACACCTTC.

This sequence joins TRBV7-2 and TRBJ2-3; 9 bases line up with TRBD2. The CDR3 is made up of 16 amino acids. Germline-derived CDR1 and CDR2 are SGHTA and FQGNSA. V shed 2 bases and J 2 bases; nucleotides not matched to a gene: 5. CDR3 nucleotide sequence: TGTGCCAGCAGCTTACGGCTAGCGGGACCCACAGATACGCAGTATTTT. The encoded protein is CASSLRLAGPTDTQYF.

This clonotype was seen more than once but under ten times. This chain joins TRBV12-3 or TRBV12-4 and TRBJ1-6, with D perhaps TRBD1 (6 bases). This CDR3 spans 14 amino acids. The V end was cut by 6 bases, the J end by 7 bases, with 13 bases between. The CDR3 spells CASRGTGRNSPLHF. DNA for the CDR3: TGTGCCAGCAGGGGAACAGGGAGAAATTCACCCCTCCACTTT.

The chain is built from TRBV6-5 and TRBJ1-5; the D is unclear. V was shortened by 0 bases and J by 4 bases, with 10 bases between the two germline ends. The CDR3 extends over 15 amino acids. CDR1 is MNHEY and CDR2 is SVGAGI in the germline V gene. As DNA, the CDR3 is TGTGCCAGCAGTTACTCGAGGCAAGATAATCAGCCCCAGCATTTT. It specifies CASSYSRQDNQPQHF.

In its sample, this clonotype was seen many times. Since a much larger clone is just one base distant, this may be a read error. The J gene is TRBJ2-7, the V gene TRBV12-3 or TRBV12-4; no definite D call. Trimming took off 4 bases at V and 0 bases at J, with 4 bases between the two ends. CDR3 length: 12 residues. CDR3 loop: CASSWSSYEQYF. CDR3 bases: TGTGCCAGCAGTTGGAGCTCCTACGAGCAGTACTTC.

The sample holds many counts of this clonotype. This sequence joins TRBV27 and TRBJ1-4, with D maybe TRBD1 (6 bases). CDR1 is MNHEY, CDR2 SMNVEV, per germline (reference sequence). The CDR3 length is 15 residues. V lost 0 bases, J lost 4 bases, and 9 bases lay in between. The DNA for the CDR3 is TGTGCCAGCAGTTTATCGGGCAGGGGTAATGAAAAACTGTTTTTT. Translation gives CASSLSGRGNEKLFF.

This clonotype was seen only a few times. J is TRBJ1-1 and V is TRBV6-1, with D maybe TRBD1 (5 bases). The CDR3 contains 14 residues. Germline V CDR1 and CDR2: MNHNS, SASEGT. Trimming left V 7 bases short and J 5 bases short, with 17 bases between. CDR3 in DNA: TGTGCCAGCACCGGGGCCCGGAGTCGGACTGAAGCTTTCTTT. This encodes CASTGARSRTEAFF.

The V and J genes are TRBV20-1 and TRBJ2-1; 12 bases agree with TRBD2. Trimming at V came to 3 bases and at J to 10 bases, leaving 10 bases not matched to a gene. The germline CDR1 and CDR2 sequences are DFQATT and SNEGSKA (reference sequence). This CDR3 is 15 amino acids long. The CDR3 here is CSARAGTSGFGEQFF. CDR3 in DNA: TGCAGTGCTAGGGCCGGGACTAGCGGGTTTGGCGAGCAGTTCTTC.

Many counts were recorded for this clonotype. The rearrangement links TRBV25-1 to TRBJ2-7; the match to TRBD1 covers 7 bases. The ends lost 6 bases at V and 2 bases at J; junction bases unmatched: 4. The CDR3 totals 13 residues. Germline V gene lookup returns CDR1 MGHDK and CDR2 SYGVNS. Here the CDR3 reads CASSSDRAYEQYF. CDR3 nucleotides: TGTGCCAGCAGCTCCGACAGGGCCTACGAGCAGTACTTC.